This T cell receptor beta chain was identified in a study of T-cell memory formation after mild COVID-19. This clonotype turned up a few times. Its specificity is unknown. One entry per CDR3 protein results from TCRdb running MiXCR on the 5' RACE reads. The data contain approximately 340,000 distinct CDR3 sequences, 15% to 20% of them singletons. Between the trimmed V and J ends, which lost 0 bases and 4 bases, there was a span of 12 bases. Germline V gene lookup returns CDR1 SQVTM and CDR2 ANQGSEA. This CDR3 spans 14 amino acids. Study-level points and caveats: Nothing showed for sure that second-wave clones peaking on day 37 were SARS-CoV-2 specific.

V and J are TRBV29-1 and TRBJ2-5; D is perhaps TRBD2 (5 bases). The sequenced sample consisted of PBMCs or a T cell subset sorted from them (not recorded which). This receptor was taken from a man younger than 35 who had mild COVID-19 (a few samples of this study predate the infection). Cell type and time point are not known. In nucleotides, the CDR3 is TGCAGCGTTGAAGATGTGCGGGTTCGAGAGACCCAGTACTTC. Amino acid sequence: CSVEDVRVRETQYF.